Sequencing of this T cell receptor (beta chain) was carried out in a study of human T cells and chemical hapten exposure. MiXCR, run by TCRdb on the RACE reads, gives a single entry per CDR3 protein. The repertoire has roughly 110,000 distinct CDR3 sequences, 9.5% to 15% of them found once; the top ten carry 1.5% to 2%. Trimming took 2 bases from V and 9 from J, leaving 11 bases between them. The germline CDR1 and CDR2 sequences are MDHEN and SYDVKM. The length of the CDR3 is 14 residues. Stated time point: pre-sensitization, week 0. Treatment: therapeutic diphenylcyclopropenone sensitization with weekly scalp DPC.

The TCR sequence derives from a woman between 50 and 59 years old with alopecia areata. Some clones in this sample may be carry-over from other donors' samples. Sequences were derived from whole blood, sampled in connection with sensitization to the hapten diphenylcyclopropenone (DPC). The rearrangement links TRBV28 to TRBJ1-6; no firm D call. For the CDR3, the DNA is TGTGCCAGCAGTTTAGATGTACGGGTTTCACCCCTCCACTTT. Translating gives CASSLDVRVSPLHF.